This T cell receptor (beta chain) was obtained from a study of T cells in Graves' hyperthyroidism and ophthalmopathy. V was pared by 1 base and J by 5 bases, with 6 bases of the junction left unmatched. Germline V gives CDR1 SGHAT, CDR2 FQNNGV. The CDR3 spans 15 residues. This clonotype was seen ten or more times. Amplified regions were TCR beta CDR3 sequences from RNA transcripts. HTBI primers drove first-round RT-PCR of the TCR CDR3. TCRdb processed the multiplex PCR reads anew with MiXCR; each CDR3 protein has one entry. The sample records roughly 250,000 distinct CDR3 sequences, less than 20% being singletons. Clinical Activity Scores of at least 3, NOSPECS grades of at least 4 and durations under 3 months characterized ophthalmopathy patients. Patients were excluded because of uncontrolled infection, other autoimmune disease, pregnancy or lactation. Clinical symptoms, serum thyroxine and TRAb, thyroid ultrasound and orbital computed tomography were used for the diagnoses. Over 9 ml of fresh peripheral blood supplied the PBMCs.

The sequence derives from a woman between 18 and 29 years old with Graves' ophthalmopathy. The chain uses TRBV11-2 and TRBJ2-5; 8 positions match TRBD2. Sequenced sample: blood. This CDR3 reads CASSLAGGGGETQYF. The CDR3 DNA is TGTGCCAGCAGCTTAGCGGGGGGGGGTGGCGAGACCCAGTACTTC. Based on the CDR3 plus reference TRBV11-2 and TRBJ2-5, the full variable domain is EAGVAQSPRYKIIEKRQSVAFWCNPISGHATLYWYQQILGQGPKLLIQFQNNGVVDDSQLPKDRFSAERLKGVDSTLKIQPAKLEDSAVYLCASSLAGGGGETQYFGPGTRLLVL.